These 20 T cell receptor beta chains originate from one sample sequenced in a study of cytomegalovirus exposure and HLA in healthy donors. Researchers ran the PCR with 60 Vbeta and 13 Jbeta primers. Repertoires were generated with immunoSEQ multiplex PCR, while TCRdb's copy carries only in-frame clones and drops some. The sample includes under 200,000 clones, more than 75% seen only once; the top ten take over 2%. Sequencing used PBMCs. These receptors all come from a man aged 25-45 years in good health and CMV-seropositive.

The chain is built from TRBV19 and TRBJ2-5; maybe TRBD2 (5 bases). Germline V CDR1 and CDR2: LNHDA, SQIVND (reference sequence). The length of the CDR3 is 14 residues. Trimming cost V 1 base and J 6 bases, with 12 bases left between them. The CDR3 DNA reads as TGTGCCAGTAGTATAGGTTTCCGGGGAAAGACCCAGTACTTC. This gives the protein CASSIGFRGKTQYF.

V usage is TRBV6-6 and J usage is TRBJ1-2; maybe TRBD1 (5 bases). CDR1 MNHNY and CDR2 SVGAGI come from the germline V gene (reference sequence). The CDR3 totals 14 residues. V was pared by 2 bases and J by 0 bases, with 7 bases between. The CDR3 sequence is CASSYRGSNYGYTF. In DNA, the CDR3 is TGTGCCAGCAGTTACCGGGGGTCTAACTATGGCTACACCTTC.

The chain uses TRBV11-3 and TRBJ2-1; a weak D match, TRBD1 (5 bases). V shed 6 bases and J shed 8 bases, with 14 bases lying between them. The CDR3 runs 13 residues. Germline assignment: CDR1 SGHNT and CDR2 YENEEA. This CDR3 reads CASRGPFADEQFF. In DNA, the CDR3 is TGTGCCAGCAGGGGGCCTTTCGCGGATGAGCAGTTCTTC. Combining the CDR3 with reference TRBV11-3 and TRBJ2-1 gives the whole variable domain EAGVVQSPRYKIIEKKQPVAFWCNPISGHNTLYWYLQNLGQGPELLIRYENEEAVDDSQLPKDRFSAERLKGVDSTLKIQPAELGDSAVYLCASRGPFADEQFFGPGTRLTVL.

CDR3 nucleotides: TGTGCCAGCAGCCCCGGGGAGAACACTGAAGCTTTCTTT. Translated: CASSPGENTEAFF. The J gene is TRBJ1-1, the V gene TRBV5-5, with no clear D. Germline V lookup: CDR1 SGHKS, CDR2 YYEKEE (reference sequence). Trimming shortened V by 4 bases and J by 1 base, and 8 bases separated the two germline ends. This CDR3 has 13 amino acids.

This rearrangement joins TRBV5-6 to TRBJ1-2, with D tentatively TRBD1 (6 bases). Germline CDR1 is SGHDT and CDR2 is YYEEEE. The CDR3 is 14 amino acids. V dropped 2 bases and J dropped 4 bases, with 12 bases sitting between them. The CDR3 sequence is CASSFDRGAYGYTF. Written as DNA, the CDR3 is TGTGCCAGCAGCTTTGACCGGGGGGCCTATGGCTACACCTTC. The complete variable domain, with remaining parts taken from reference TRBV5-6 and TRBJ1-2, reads DAGVTQSPTHLIKTRGQQVTLRCSPKSGHDTVSWYQQALGQGPQFIFQYYEEEERQRGNFPDRFSGHQFPNYSSELNVNALLLGDSALYLCASSFDRGAYGYTFGSGTRLTVV.

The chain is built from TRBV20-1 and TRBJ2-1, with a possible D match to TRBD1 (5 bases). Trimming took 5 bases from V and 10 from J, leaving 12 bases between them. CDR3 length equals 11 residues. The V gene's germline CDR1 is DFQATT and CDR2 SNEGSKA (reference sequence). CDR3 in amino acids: CSALDRQEQFF. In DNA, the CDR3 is TGCAGTGCTCTCGACCGACAGGAGCAGTTCTTC.

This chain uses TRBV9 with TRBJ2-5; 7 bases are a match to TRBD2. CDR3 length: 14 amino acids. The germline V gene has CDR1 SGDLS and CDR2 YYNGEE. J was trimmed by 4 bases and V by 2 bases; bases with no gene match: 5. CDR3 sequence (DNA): TGTGCCAGCAGCGTTTTTGGGGGGGGAGAGACCCAGTACTTC. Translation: CASSVFGGGETQYF.

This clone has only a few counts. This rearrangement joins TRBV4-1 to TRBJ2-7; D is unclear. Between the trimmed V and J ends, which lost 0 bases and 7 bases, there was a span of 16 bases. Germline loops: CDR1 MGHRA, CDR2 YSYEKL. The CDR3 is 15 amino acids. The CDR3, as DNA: TGCGCCAGCAGCCAAGACCAGATCTTTCGGGTAGAGCAGTACTTC. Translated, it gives CASSQDQIFRVEQYF.

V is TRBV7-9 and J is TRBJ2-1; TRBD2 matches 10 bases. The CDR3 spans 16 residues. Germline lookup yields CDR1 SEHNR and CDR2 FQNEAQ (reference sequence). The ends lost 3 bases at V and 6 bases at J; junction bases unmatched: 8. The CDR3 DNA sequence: TGTGCCAGCAGCTTGGAGGCACTAGCGGGAACCAATGAGCAGTTCTTC. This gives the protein CASSLEALAGTNEQFF.

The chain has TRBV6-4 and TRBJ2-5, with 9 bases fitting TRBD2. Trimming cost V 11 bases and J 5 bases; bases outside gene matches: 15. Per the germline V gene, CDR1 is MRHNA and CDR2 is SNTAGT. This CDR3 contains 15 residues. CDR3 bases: TGTGCCGCCTGGGTGATTAGCGGGAGAGCGGAGACCCAGTACTTC. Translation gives CAAWVISGRAETQYF.

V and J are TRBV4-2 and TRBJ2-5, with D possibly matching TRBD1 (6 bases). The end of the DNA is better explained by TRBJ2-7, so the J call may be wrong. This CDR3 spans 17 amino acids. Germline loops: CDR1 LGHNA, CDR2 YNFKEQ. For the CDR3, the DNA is TGTGCCAGCAGCCAAGCCCAGGGGCGTGGGATAGTGTACGAGCAGTACTTC. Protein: CASSQAQGRGIVYEQYF.

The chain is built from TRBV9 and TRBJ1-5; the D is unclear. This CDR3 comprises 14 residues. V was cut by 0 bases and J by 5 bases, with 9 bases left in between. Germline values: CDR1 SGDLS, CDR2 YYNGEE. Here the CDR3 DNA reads TGTGCCAGCAGCGTAGGGGCAGATGATCAGCCCCAGCATTTT. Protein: CASSVGADDQPQHF.

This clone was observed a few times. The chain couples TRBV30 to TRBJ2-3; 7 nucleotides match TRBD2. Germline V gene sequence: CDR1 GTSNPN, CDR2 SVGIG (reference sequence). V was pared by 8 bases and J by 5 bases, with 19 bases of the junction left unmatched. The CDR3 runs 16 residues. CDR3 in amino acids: CAATPDSRGSGDTQYF. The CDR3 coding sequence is TGTGCCGCCACCCCCGACTCTCGCGGGAGTGGAGATACGCAGTATTTT.

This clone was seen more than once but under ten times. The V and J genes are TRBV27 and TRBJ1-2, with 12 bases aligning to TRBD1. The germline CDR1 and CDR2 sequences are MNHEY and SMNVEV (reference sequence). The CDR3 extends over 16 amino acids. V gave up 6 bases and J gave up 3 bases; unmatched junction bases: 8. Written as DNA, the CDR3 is TGTGCCAGCAGCCTCCGGGACAGGGGGCGCGACTATGGCTACACCTTC. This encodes CASSLRDRGRDYGYTF.

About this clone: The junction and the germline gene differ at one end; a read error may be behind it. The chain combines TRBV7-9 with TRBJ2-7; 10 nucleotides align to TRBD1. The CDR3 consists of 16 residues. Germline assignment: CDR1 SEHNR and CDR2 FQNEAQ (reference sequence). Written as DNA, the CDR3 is TGTTCCAGCAGCTTAGGCCGGGACAGGGGAGGATACGAGCAGTACTTC. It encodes CSSSLGRDRGGYEQYF.

CDR3 loop: CASSLSPGGNEQFF. CDR3 DNA sequence: TGCGCCAGCAGCTTGTCACCAGGGGGCAATGAGCAGTTCTTC. The J gene is TRBJ2-1, the V gene TRBV5-1; 7 nucleotides line up with TRBD1. This CDR3 comprises 14 residues. The germline CDR1 and CDR2 sequences are SGHRS and YFSETQ. The V and J ends lost 1 base and 6 bases, in that order; junction bases with no gene match: 4.

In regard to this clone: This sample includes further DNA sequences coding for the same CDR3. The CDR3 DNA is TGTGCCAGCAGCCTGAGCGGCAATGAGCAGTTCTTC. Residues: CASSLSGNEQFF. The chain combines TRBV27 with TRBJ2-1; D may be TRBD2 (5 bases). Germline V gene sequence: CDR1 MNHEY, CDR2 SMNVEV (reference sequence). The CDR3 totals 12 residues. Trimming shortened V by 6 bases and J by 6 bases, and 9 bases separated the two germline ends.

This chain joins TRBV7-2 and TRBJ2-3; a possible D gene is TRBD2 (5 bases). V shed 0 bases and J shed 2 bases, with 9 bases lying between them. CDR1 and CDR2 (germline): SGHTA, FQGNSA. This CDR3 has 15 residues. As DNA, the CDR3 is TGTGCCAGCAGCTTAGCAGAGGGATTCACAGATACGCAGTATTTT. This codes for CASSLAEGFTDTQYF.

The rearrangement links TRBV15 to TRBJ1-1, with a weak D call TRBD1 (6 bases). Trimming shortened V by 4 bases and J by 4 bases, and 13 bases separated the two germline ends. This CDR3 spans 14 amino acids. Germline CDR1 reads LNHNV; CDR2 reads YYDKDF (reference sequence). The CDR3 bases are TGTGCCACCAGCACCGACAGGTCGAGCACTGAAGCTTTCTTT. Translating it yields CATSTDRSSTEAFF. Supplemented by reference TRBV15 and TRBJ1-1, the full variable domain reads DAMVIQNPRYQVTQFGKPVTLSCSQTLNHNVMYWYQQKSSQAPKLLFHYYDKDFNNEADTPDNFQSRRPNTSFCFLDIRSPGLGDTAMYLCATSTDRSSTEAFFGQGTRLTVV.

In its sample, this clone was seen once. The CDR3 protein is CATTPGTGGGQPQHF. CDR3 nucleotides: TGTGCCACCACACCGGGGACAGGGGGCGGTCAGCCCCAGCATTTT. The chain is built from TRBV19 and TRBJ1-5; 12 nucleotides match TRBD1. V gave up 10 bases and J gave up 6 bases; unmatched junction bases: 10. There are 15 residues in the CDR3. Germline assignment: CDR1 LNHDA and CDR2 SQIVND (reference sequence).